This T cell receptor beta chain originates from a study of blood T cells in healthy people across ages. Alongside a J-beta primer mix, a sample-barcoded 5' primer served in a second PCR lasting about 7 to 12 cycles. One entry per CDR3 protein results from TCRdb running MiXCR on the 5' RACE reads. Of about 670,000 distinct CDR3 sequences in the sample, 40% to 65% were seen once. This clonotype originated in a woman aged 80 or older in good health. Sequenced sample: blood.

The CDR3 coding sequence is TGTGCCAGCAGCTTAGGCCTAACAGTGCGGGAGGGCCCTTACAATGAGCAGTTCTTC. This encodes CASSLGLTVREGPYNEQFF. This rearrangement joins TRBV13 to TRBJ2-1; 9 nucleotides line up with TRBD2. Germline lookup yields CDR1 PRHDT and CDR2 FYEKMQ (reference sequence). The CDR3 has 19 amino acids. With 0 bases clipped from V and 4 bases from J, the junction kept 13 bases outside the gene matches.